This is a list of T cell receptor beta chains from one sample in a study of blood T cell repertoires in COVID-19. This table comes from immunoSEQ multiplex PCR, and its TCRdb copy is limited to in-frame clones, with some not included. The sample lists 90,000 to 110,000 clones; around 86% were seen once. Material: peripheral blood. All receptors derive from a man older than 75 with acute or convalescent COVID-19. Both conserved end residues are part of each CDR3. D genes are given only for firm matches. Size values are once, few and many counts, or a class for expanded clones, and some rows have none.

v_gene	len	abundance	d_gene	j_gene	CDR3aa	CDR3nt
TRBV11-2	14	NA	TRBD2	TRBJ2-1	CASSLGPLAGAEFF	TGTGCCAGCAGCTTAGGACCACTAGCGGGAGCGGAGTTCTTC
TRBV6-5	15	once	TRBD1	TRBJ1-5	CASSKGTGSDQPQHF	TGTGCCAGCAGTAAGGGGACAGGGAGTGATCAGCCCCAGCATTTT
TRBV18	15	NA	NA	TRBJ1-1	CASSPPTGVNTEAFF	TGTGCCAGCTCACCACCGACAGGAGTGAACACTGAAGCTTTCTTT
TRBV29-1	14	NA	NA	TRBJ2-7	CSVDSGSSSYEQYF	TGCAGCGTTGATTCCGGGAGCTCCTCCTACGAGCAGTACTTC
TRBV6-5	14	NA	NA	TRBJ1-3	CASSYGGNRNTIYF	TGTGCCAGCAGTTATGGGGGGAATAGAAACACCATATATTTT
TRBV6-2/TRBV6-3	16	NA	TRBD1	TRBJ1-5	CASSQQDRASNQPQHF	TGTGCCAGCAGTCAACAGGACAGGGCCTCCAATCAGCCCCAGCATTTT
TRBV4-1	15	NA	TRBD1	TRBJ1-2	CASSPRTGPNYGYTF	TGCGCCAGCAGCCCACGGACAGGCCCCAACTATGGCTACACCTTC
TRBV19	15	NA	TRBD1	TRBJ2-2	CASDSGGANTGELFF	TGTGCCAGTGACTCAGGGGGCGCGAACACCGGGGAGCTGTTTTTT
TRBV30	12	NA	TRBD1	TRBJ1-2	CASGQGSFGYTF	TGTGCCTCAGGACAGGGGTCGTTCGGCTACACCTTC
TRBV5-1	17	NA	NA	TRBJ1-3	CASSLEAGLSSGNTIYF	TGCGCCAGCAGCTTGGAAGCAGGGTTGAGCTCTGGAAACACCATATATTTT
TRBV7-2	19	NA	NA	TRBJ1-1	CASSLERAVWGLVNTEAFF	TGTGCCAGCAGCTTAGAGCGGGCAGTTTGGGGATTAGTGAACACTGAAGCTTTCTTT
TRBV18	13	NA	TRBD1	TRBJ1-6	CASSRDRLNSPDF	TGTGCCAGCTCCCGGGACAGGCTAAATTCACCCGACTTT
TRBV27	15	NA	NA	TRBJ2-1	CASSAGLRSYNEQFF	TGTGCCAGCAGTGCGGGACTTCGCTCCTACAATGAGCAGTTCTTC
TRBV28	14	NA	NA	TRBJ1-5	CASSLQGWGQPQHF	TGTGCCAGCAGCTTACAGGGTTGGGGTCAGCCCCAGCATTTT
TRBV3-1/TRBV3-2	16	NA	NA	TRBJ2-2	CASSQLLATNTGELFF	TGTGCCAGCAGCCAACTACTAGCAACTAACACCGGGGAGCTGTTTTTT
TRBV5-4	17	NA	TRBD1	TRBJ2-2	CASSENSDRSYTGELFF	TGTGCCAGCAGCGAGAACTCGGACAGGTCCTACACCGGGGAGCTGTTTTTT
TRBV27	17	NA	TRBD2	TRBJ2-1	CASSLSRTSGPDNEQFF	TGTGCCAGCAGTTTATCGCGAACTAGCGGGCCTGACAATGAGCAGTTCTTC
TRBV6-5	12	NA	NA	TRBJ2-7	CAAVGAVSAQYF	TGTGCCGCCGTTGGAGCCGTGAGCGCGCAGTACTTC
TRBV5-4	15	NA	NA	TRBJ1-1	CASRPSSPTTTEAFF	TGTGCCAGCAGACCCTCCTCCCCGACAACCACTGAAGCTTTCTTT
TRBV28	14	NA	NA	TRBJ2-5	CASSSLTAQETQYF	TGTGCCAGCAGTTCGCTGACAGCCCAAGAGACCCAGTACTTC
TRBV2	13	NA	NA	TRBJ1-6	CASRGTYNSPLHF	TGTGCCAGCAGGGGCACCTATAATTCACCCCTCCACTTT
TRBV6-5	13	NA	NA	TRBJ2-7	CASSYNPGTEQYF	TGTGCCAGCAGTTACAACCCGGGAACCGAGCAGTACTTC
TRBV11-3	13	NA	TRBD1	TRBJ1-1	CASSPTRQGQAFF	TGTGCCAGCAGCCCAACGCGACAGGGACAAGCTTTCTTT
TRBV5-5	14	NA	NA	TRBJ2-1	CASSAGQSYNEQFF	TGTGCCAGCAGCGCGGGACAGTCCTACAATGAGCAGTTCTTC
TRBV18	15	NA	NA	TRBJ2-2	CASSPSGDVTGELFF	TGTGCCAGCTCACCATCAGGGGACGTCACCGGGGAGCTGTTTTTT
TRBV5-1	15	NA	TRBD2	TRBJ2-1	CASSRLAGASNEQFF	TGCGCCAGCAGCCGACTAGCGGGAGCCTCAAATGAGCAGTTCTTC
TRBV10-1	13	few	NA	TRBJ1-1	CASSDYRGTEAFF	TGCGCCAGCAGCGATTATAGGGGCACTGAAGCTTTCTTT
TRBV6-2/TRBV6-3	15	NA	TRBD1	TRBJ1-4	CASSRAGQGDEKLFF	TGTGCCAGCAGCCGAGCCGGACAGGGAGATGAAAAACTGTTTTTT
TRBV27	15	NA	TRBD2	TRBJ2-1	CASSFLAGGYNEQFF	TGTGCCAGCAGTTTCCTAGCGGGAGGGTACAATGAGCAGTTCTTC
TRBV18	13	NA	NA	TRBJ2-1	CASSPLGAFEQFF	TGTGCCAGCTCACCACTTGGGGCATTTGAGCAGTTCTTC
TRBV5-1	14	NA	NA	TRBJ1-1	CASSLHTGVTEAFF	TGCGCCAGCAGCTTGCATACCGGGGTCACTGAAGCTTTCTTT
TRBV27	13	NA	NA	TRBJ2-7	CASSLRDSYEQYF	TGTGCCAGCAGTTTGCGGGACAGCTACGAGCAGTACTTC
TRBV5-4	13	many	NA	TRBJ1-2	CASRRNSNYGYTF	TGTGCCAGCAGGCGGAATTCTAACTATGGCTACACCTTC
TRBV5-1	13	NA	TRBD1	TRBJ2-7	CASSFDAGGEQYF	TGCGCCAGCAGCTTCGATGCAGGGGGCGAGCAGTACTTC
TRBV2	18	once	NA	TRBJ2-6	CASSELGAGSSGANVLTF	TGTGCCAGCAGTGAATTGGGGGCAGGAAGCTCTGGGGCCAACGTCCTGACTTTC
TRBV5-1	15	few	NA	TRBJ2-5	CASSFVQSGQETQYF	TGCGCCAGCAGCTTTGTACAGAGTGGGCAAGAGACCCAGTACTTC
TRBV6-5	15	NA	TRBD1	TRBJ1-4	CASSRGDRAGEKLFF	TGTGCCAGCAGTAGGGGAGACAGGGCAGGAGAAAAACTGTTTTTT
TRBV18	13	NA	NA	TRBJ1-1	CASSPAWGREAFF	TGTGCCAGCTCACCAGCCTGGGGGAGGGAAGCTTTCTTT
TRBV29-1	12	NA	NA	TRBJ2-1	CSASFLYNEQFF	TGCAGCGCCTCTTTCTTGTACAATGAGCAGTTCTTC
TRBV29-1	13	NA	NA	TRBJ2-7	CSVVRTASYEQYF	TGCAGCGTTGTGAGGACAGCTTCCTACGAGCAGTACTTC
TRBV6-2/TRBV6-3	14	NA	NA	TRBJ2-7	CASSGMRETYEQYF	TGTGCCAGCAGTGGAATGAGGGAGACCTACGAGCAGTACTTC
TRBV7-9	16	NA	TRBD1	TRBJ1-4	CASSFRTGRTNEKLFF	TGTGCCAGCAGCTTCCGGACAGGACGAACTAATGAAAAACTGTTTTTT
TRBV2	12	NA	NA	TRBJ1-1	CASSVSDTEAFF	TGTGCCAGCAGCGTGAGCGACACTGAAGCTTTCTTT
TRBV28	13	NA	NA	TRBJ2-7	CASNRGSTYEQYF	TGTGCCAGCAATAGGGGCAGCACCTACGAGCAGTACTTC
TRBV3-1/TRBV3-2	19	NA	TRBD1	TRBJ1-6	CASSQERAGQGADNSPLHF	TGTGCCAGCAGCCAAGAACGGGCCGGACAGGGGGCCGATAATTCACCCCTCCACTTT
TRBV5-1	12	few	NA	TRBJ1-1	CASSLTGQQAFF	TGCGCCAGCAGCCTCACAGGGCAACAAGCTTTCTTT
TRBV27	13	NA	NA	TRBJ2-6	CASSLNRETSLTF	TGTGCCAGCAGTTTAAATCGGGAGACCTCCTTGACTTTC
TRBV28	13	few	NA	TRBJ1-1	CASTISGGLEAFF	TGTGCCAGCACTATCAGCGGGGGGCTAGAGGCTTTCTTT
TRBV2	13	NA	NA	TRBJ2-2	CASKTGNTGELFF	TGTGCCAGCAAGACGGGAAACACCGGGGAGCTGTTTTTT
TRBV6-6	13	many	NA	TRBJ2-7	CASSYAEKYEQYF	TGTGCCAGCAGTTACGCCGAGAAGTACGAGCAGTACTTC
TRBV28	12	NA	TRBD1	TRBJ2-7	CASSLQGGEQYF	TGTGCCAGCAGTCTACAGGGGGGCGAGCAGTACTTC
TRBV15	15	NA	NA	TRBJ1-1	CATSRVWQAGTEAFF	TGTGCCACCAGCAGAGTGTGGCAGGCGGGAACTGAAGCTTTCTTT
TRBV2	19	few	NA	TRBJ2-6	CASSLPRRSFFSGANVLTF	TGTGCCAGCAGTCTACCCCGCAGGTCCTTTTTCTCTGGGGCCAACGTCCTGACTTTC
TRBV5-1	21	once	TRBD2	TRBJ2-3	CASSPILTSGSMGRSTDTQYF	TGCGCCAGCAGCCCTATACTGACTAGCGGGAGTATGGGGCGTAGCACAGATACGCAGTATTTT
TRBV7-9	13	few	TRBD1	TRBJ2-7	CASSPDRGHEQYF	TGTGCCAGCAGTCCGGACAGGGGCCACGAGCAGTACTTC
TRBV7-8	14	NA	NA	TRBJ1-1	CASSFGQMNTEAFF	TGTGCCAGCAGCTTTGGACAGATGAACACTGAAGCTTTCTTT
TRBV7-6	11	NA	NA	TRBJ2-1	CASSEVEEQFF	TGTGCCAGCAGTGAGGTAGAGGAGCAGTTCTTC
TRBV29-1	13	NA	TRBD1	TRBJ1-1	CSVERGRGGEAFF	TGCAGCGTTGAAAGGGGGCGAGGTGGTGAAGCTTTCTTT